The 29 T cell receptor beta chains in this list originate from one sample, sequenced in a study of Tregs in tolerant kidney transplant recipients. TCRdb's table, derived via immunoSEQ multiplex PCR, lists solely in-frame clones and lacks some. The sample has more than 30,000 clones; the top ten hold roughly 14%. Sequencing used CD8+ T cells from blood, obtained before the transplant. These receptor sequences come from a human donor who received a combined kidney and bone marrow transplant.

The CDR3 spells CAWSFQTGVTGELFF. CDR3 DNA (partial): TGTGCCTGGAGTTTCCAGACAGGGGTGACCGGGGAG. The rearrangement uses TRBV30 and TRBJ2-2; 8 nucleotides match TRBD1. Coverage ceases 3 residues before the CDR3 finishes, and the germline J gene fills in the end. Germline CDR1 and CDR2: GTSNPN and SVGIG (reference sequence). V gave up 2 bases and J gave up 5 bases; unmatched junction bases: 7. The CDR3 runs to 15 residues. The entire variable domain, with the rest obtained from reference TRBV30 and TRBJ2-2, is as follows: SQTIHQWPATLVQPVGSPLSLECTVEGTSNPNLYWYRQAAGRGLQLLFYSVGIGQISSEVPQNLSASRPQDRQFILSSKKLLLSDSGFYLCAWSFQTGVTGELFFGEGSRLTVL.

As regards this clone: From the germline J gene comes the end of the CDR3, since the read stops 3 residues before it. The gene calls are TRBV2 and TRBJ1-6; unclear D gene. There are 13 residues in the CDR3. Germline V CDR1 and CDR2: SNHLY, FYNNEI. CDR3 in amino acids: CASRDSGQGTLHF. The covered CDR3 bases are TGTGCCAGCAGAGACTCTGGCCAAGGAACC.

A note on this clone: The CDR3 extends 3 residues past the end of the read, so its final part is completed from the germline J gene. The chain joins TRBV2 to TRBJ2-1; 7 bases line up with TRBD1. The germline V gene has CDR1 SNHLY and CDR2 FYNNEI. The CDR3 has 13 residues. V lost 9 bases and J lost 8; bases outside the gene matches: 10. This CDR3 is CASRDSNQDEQFF. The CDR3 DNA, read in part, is TGTGCCAGTAGGGACAGCAACCAGGATGAG.

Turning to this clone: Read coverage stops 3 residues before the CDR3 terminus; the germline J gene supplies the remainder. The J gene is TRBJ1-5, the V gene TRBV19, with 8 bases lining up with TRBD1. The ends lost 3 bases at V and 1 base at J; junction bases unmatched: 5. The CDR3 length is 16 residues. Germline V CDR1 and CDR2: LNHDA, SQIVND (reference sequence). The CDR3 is CASSIAQGASNQPQHF. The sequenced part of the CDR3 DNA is TGTGCCAGTAGTATCGCCCAGGGGGCGAGCAATCAGCCC.

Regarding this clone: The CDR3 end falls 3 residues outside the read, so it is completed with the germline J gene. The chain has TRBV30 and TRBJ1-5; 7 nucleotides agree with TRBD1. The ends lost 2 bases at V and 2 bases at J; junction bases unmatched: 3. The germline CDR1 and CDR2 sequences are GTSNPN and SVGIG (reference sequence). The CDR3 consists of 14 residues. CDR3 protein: CAWSTGTGNQPQHF. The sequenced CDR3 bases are TGTGCCTGGAGTACTGGGACAGGCAATCAGCCC.

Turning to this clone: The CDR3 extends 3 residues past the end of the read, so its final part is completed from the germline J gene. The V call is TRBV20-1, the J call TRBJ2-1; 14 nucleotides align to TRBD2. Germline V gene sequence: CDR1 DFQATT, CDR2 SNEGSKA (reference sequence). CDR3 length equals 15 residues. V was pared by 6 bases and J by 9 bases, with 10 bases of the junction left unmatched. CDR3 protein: CSAFDGTSGSGEQFF. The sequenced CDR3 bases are TGCAGTGCATTCGACGGGACTAGCGGGAGCGGTGAG.

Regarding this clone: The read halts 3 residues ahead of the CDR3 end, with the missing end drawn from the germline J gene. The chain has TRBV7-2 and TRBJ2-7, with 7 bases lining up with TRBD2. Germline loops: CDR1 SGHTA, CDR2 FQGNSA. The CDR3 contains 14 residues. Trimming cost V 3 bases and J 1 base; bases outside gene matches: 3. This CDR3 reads CASSLGGGSYEQYF. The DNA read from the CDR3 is TGTGCCAGCAGCTTGGGGGGGGGTTCCTACGAG.

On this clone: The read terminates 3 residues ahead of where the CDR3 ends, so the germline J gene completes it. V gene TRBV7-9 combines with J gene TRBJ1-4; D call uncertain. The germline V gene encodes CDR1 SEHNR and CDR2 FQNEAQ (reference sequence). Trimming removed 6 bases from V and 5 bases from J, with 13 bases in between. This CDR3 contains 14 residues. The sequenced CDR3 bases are TGTGCCAGCAGTTCGGTGGCGGGGAATGAAAAA. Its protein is CASSSVAGNEK. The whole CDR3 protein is CASSSVAGNEKLFF. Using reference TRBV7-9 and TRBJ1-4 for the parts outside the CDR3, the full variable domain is DTGVSQNPRHKITKRGQNVTFRCDPISEHNRLYWYRQTLGQGPEFLTYFQNEAQLEKSRLLSDRFSAERPKGSFSTLEIQRTEQGDSAMYLCASSSVAGNEKLFFGSGTQLSVL.

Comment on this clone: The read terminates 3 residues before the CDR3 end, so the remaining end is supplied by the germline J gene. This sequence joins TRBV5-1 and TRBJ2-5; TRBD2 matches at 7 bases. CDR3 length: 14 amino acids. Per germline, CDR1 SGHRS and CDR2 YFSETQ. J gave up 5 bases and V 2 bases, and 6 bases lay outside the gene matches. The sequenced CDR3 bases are TGCGCCAGCAGCTTCGAAGGGGAGGGTGAGACC. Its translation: CASSFEGEGET. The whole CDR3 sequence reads CASSFEGEGETQYF.

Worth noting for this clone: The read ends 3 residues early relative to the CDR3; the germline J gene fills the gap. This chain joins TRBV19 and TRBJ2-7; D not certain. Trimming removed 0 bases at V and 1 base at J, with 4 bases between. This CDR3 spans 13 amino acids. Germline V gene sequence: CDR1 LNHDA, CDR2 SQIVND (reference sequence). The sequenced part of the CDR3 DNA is TGTGCCAGTAGTATAGACAGTTCCTACGAG. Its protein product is CASSIDSSYE. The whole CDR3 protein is CASSIDSSYEQYF. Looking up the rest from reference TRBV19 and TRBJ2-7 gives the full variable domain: DGGITQSPKYLFRKEGQNVTLSCEQNLNHDAMYWYRQDPGQGLRLIYYSQIVNDFQKGDIAEGYSVSREKKESFPLTVTSAQKNPTAFYLCASSIDSSYEQYFGPGTRLTVT.

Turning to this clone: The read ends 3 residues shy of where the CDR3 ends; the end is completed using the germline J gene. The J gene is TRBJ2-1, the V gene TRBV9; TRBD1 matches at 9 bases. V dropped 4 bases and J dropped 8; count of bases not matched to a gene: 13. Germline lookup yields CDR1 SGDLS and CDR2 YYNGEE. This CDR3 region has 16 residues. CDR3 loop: CASSSRDRDFPDEQFF. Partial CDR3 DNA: TGTGCCAGCAGCTCTCGGGACAGGGATTTTCCCGATGAG.

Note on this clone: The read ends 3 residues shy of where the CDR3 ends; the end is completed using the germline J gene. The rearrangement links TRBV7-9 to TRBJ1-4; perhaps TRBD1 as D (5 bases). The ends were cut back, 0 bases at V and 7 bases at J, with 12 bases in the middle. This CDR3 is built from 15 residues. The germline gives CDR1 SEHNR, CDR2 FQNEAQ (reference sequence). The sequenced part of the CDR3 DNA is TGTGCCAGCAGCTTAGCCCAAGGGGTTCTTGAAAAA. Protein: CASSLAQGVLEK. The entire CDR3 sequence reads CASSLAQGVLEKLFF.

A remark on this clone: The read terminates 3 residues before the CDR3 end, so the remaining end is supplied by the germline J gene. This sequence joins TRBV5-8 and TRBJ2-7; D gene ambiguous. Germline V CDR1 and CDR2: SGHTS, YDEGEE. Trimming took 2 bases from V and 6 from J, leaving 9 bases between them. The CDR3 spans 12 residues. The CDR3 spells CASSFISGEQYF. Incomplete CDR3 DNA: TGTGCCAGCAGCTTCATTTCGGGCGAG. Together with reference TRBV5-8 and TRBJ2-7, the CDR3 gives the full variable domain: EAGVTQSPTHLIKTRGQQATLRCSPISGHTSVYWYQQALGLGLQFLLWYDEGEERNRGNFPPRFSGRQFPNYSSELNVNALELEDSALYLCASSFISGEQYFGPGTRLTVT.

CDR3 in amino acids: CSAWGQGAHGYTF. Partial CDR3 DNA: TGCAGCGCTTGGGGACAGGGGGCGCATGGC. The V gene is TRBV29-1, the J gene TRBJ1-2; 12 nucleotides match TRBD1. Read coverage stops 3 residues before the CDR3 terminus; the germline J gene supplies the remainder. The CDR3 consists of 13 residues. The V gene's germline CDR1 is SQVTM and CDR2 ANQGSEA. Trimming took 7 bases from V and 6 from J; bases not matched to a gene: 6.

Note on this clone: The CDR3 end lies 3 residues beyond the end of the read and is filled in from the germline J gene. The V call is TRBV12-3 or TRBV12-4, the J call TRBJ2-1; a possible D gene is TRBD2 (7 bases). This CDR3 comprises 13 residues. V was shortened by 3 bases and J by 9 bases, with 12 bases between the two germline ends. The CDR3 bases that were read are TGTGCCAGCAGTTTGGCGGGGGCAGGTGAG. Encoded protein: CASSLAGAGE. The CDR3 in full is CASSLAGAGEQFF.

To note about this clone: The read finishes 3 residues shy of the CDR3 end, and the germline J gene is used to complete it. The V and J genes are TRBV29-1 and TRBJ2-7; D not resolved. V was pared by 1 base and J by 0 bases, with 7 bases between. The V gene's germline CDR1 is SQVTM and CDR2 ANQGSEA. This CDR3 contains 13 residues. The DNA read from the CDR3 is TGCAGCGTTGAAGGCCGCGACTCCTACGAG. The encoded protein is CSVEGRDSYE. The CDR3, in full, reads CSVEGRDSYEQYF.

The CDR3 spells CASSIISGGRYEQYF. Partial CDR3 DNA: TGTGCCAGTAGTATAATTTCAGGGGGCCGATACGAG. V gene TRBV19 combines with J gene TRBJ2-7, with TRBD1 matching over 8 bases. The CDR3 end is not reached by the read, which stops 3 residues before it; the germline J gene fills it in. From germline, CDR1 is LNHDA and CDR2 SQIVND (reference sequence). CDR3 size: 15 residues. Losses at the gene ends were 2 bases for V and 4 bases for J; bases not matched to a gene: 7.

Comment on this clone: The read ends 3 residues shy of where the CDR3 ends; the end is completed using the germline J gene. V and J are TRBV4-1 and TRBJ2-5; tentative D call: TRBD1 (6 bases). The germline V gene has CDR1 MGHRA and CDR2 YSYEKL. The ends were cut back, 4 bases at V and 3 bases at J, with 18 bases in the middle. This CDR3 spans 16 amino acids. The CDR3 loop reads CASSRGPGQNEETQYF. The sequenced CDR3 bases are TGCGCCAGCAGCCGAGGCCCCGGACAGAATGAAGAGACC.

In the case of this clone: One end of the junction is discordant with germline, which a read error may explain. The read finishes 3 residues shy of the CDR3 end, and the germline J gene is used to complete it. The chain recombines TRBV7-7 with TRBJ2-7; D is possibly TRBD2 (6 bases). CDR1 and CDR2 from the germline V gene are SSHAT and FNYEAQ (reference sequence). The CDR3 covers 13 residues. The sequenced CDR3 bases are TGTGCTAGCAGCCCTGGGGGGACCTACGAG. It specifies CASSPGGTYE. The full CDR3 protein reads CASSPGGTYEQYF.

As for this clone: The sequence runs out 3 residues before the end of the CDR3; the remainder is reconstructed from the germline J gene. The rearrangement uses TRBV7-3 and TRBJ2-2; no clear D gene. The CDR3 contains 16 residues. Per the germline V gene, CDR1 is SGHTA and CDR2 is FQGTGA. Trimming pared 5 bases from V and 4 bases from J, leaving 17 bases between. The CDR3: CASSPAGFDGTGELFF. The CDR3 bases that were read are TGTGCCAGCAGCCCCGCAGGTTTCGATGGCACCGGGGAG.

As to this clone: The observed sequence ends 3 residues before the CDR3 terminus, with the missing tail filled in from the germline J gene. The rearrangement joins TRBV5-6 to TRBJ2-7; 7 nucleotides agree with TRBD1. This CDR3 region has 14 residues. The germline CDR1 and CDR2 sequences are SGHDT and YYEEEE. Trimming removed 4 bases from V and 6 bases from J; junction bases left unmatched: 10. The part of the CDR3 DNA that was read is TGTGCCAGCAGCGTAGGACAGGCCTGGGTCGAG. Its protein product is CASSVGQAWVE. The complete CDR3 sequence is CASSVGQAWVEQYF.

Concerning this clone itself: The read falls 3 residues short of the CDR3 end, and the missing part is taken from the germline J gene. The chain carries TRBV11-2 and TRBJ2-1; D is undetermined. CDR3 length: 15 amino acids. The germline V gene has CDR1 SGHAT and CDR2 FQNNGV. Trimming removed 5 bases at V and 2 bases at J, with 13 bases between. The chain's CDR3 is CASSQPTKTYNEQFF. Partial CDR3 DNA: TGTGCCAGCAGCCAACCGACAAAAACCTACAATGAG.

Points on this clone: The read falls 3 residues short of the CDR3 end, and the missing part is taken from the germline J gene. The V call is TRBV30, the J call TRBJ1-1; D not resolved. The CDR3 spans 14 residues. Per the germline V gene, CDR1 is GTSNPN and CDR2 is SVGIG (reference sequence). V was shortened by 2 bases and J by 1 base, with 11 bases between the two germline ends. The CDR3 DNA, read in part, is TGTGCCTGGAGTCTTTTAGGGTGGAACACTGAA. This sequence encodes CAWSLLGWNTE. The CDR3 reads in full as CAWSLLGWNTEAFF.

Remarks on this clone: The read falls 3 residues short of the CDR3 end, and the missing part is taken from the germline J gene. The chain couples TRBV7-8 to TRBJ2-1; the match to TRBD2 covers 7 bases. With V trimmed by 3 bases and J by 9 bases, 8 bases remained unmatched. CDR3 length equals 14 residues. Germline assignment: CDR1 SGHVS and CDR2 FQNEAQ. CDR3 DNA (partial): TGTGCCAGCAGCTTGGGGGGGTTAACTACTGAG. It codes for CASSLGGLTTE. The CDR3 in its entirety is CASSLGGLTTEQFF. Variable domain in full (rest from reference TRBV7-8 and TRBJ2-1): GAGVSQSPRYKVAKRGQDVALRCDPISGHVSLFWYQQALGQGPEFLTYFQNEAQLDKSGLPSDRFFAERPEGSVSTLKIQRTQQEDSAVYLCASSLGGLTTEQFFGPGTRLTVL.

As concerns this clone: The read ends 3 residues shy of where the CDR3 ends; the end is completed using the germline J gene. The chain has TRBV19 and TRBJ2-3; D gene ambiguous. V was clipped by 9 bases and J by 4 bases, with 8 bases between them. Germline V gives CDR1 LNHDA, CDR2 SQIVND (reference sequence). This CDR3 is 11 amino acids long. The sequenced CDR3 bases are TGTGCCAGGCTTTGGCCAGATACG. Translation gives CARLWPDT. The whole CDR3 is CARLWPDTQYF.

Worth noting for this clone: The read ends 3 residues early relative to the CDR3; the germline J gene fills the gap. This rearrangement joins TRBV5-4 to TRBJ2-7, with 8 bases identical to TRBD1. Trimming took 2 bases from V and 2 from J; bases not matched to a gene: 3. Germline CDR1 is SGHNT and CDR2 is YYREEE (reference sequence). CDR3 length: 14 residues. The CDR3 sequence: CASSLGRGPYEQYF. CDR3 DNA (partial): TGTGCCAGCAGCTTAGGCAGGGGGCCCTACGAG.

This CDR3 reads CASKGPSVTYEQYF. The part of the CDR3 DNA that was read is TGCGCCAGCAAAGGGCCCTCGGTTACCTACGAG. The J gene is TRBJ2-7, the V gene TRBV10-2; D not resolved. The CDR3 is cut off 3 residues early in the read; its end comes from the germline J gene. Germline assignment: CDR1 WSHSY and CDR2 SAAADI. Trimming shortened V by 7 bases and J by 2 bases, and 15 bases separated the two germline ends. The CDR3 is 14 residues long.

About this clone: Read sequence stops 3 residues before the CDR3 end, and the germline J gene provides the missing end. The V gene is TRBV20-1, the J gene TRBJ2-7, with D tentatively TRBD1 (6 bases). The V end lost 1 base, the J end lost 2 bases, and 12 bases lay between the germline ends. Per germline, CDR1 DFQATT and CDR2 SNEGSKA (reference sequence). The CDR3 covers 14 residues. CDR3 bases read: TGCAGTGCTAGAGCCACGGGGACAACCTACGAG. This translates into CSARATGTTYE. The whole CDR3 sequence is CSARATGTTYEQYF.

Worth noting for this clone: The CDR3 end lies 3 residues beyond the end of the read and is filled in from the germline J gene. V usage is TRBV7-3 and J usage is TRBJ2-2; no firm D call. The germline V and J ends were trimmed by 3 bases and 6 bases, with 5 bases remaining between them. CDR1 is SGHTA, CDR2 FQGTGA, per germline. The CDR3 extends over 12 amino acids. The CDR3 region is CASSFLSGELFF. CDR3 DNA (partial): TGTGCCAGCAGCTTTTTATCCGGGGAG.